This T cell receptor (beta chain) was sequenced in a study of tumor-infiltrating lymphocytes in glioblastoma multiforme listed by TCRdb under 2017. In the study overall: To test whether intratumoral genomic heterogeneity fosters TIL diversity, the study jointly examined somatic mutations, TIL diversity and immune response activity.

For each of the 9 to 10 tumor samples, the AllPrep DNA/RNA mini kit was used to purify genomic DNA and total RNA simultaneously. Every RNA sample had an RNA integrity number above 6.5 and an OD 260/280 ratio above 1.9. Overall study outcomes, separate from this receptor: The authors noted that sorting T cells into functional subsets, which was not done in this study, would be a future improvement. Because T cells carry unequal numbers of TCR transcripts, RNA-based TCR sequencing may distort clone frequencies. Generalizability is limited because the TCR and somatic mutation analysis included only one glioblastoma patient.

TCRB libraries were built from RNA via three nested multiplex PCR rounds using a modified ARM-PCR protocol with multiple V-beta primers and a C-beta primer. Starting from around 0.51 ug of total RNA, TCRB-specific cDNA was synthesized using ProtoScript II Reverse Transcriptase and a C-beta primer. The description of the TCRB libraries did not include any unique molecular identifiers. In the third PCR, barcodes and adapters were added over around 25 cycles using Deep VentR (exo-) polymerase, and bands of 250-500 bp were then gel purified. TCRB libraries were sequenced with 250 bp paired-end reads on an Illumina HiSeq 2500. On the authors' methods: Reads were cleaned with Trimmomatic, merged with FLASH, assigned V, D and J segments with MiGEC, and analyzed with VDJtools. Repertoire diversity was quantified with the Shannon-Wiener diversity index calculated using VDJtools. TCRdb reprocessed the public reads (quality trimming at Q25 with fastp, clone calling with MiXCR) and kept in-frame beta chains. Each entry merges the rows of one CDR3 protein and shows their most common DNA and genes. For this entry, the V and J calls and clone size follow TCRdb and not the study's own pipeline. The sample table contains some 14,000 distinct CDR3 sequences; only one count was recorded for roughly 70% of them. Roughly 52% of the sample belongs to the ten largest clones.

This clonotype was counted only a few times. The antigen this receptor binds is unknown. This may stem from a read error, because a much larger clone lies one nucleotide away. From cysteine to phenylalanine, the CDR3 is 17 amino acids long. Of all the DNA, just the CDR3 is kept, 51 bases in frame from base 1. V is pruned by 2 bases and J by 3 bases, leaving 6 bases of the junction without a gene match. Taken from the germline V gene (reference sequence), the CDR1 and CDR2 loops are GTSNPN and SVGIG. The TCR originated in a male donor with glioblastoma. The sequenced sample was brain tumor tissue. The sequence joins TRBV30 to TRBJ2-6, with 11 middle bases fitting TRBD1. The nucleotide sequence is TGTGCCTGGAGTCCCGGGGACAGGGGGTGTGGGGCCAACGTCCTGACTTTC. Its protein reads: CAWSPGDRGCGANVLTF.